The 8 T cell receptor beta chains listed next were all sequenced from one sample in a study of control samples from healthy donors and cancer patients. Repertoires were generated with immunoSEQ multiplex PCR, while TCRdb's copy carries only in-frame clones and drops some. Of some 45,000 clones detected, around 93% appear once; the ten largest clones hold roughly 22%. The specimen sequenced was PBMCs. Source of these receptors: a woman aged 40 to 50 with head and neck cancer.

The chain employs TRBV7-8 and TRBJ1-5; D is unresolved. This CDR3 spans 16 amino acids. V lost 5 bases, J lost 0 bases, and 14 bases lay in between. Germline values: CDR1 SGHVS, CDR2 FQNEAQ. As DNA, the CDR3 is TGTGCCAGCAGCCCGCTTACACGGAATAGCAATCAGCCCCAGCATTTT. It yields the protein CASSPLTRNSNQPQHF.

J is TRBJ1-3 and V is TRBV5-1; D is possibly TRBD1 (5 bases). This CDR3 spans 15 amino acids. Trimming shortened V by 3 bases and J by 3 bases, and 13 bases separated the two germline ends. Germline V gene data show CDR1 as SGHRS and CDR2 as YFSETQ. In DNA form, the CDR3 reads TGCGCCAGCAGCTCCGGGGCTTCATATGGAAACACCATATATTTT. This codes for CASSSGASYGNTIYF.

This clone has a single count. The rearrangement joins TRBV5-1 to TRBJ1-2, with D perhaps TRBD1 (6 bases). Germline assignment: CDR1 SGHRS and CDR2 YFSETQ. V lost 3 bases and J lost 0, with 15 bases in between. The CDR3 is 16 amino acids. DNA of the CDR3: TGCGCCAGCAGCTCGTTCGACAGGTCGACTAACTATGGCTACACCTTC. Its translation is CASSSFDRSTNYGYTF. Using reference TRBV5-1 and TRBJ1-2 for the parts outside the CDR3, the full variable domain is KAGVTQTPRYLIKTRGQQVTLSCSPISGHRSVSWYQQTPGQGLQFLFEYFSETQRNKGNFPGRFSGRQFSNSRSEMNVSTLELGDSALYLCASSSFDRSTNYGYTFGSGTRLTVV.

This chain links TRBV27 with TRBJ2-7; 9 nucleotides match TRBD1. The CDR3 contains 16 residues. V shed 3 bases, J shed 2 bases, and the junction held 8 bases outside the gene matches. Germline V gene sequence: CDR1 MNHEY, CDR2 SMNVEV (reference sequence). CDR3 bases: TGTGCCAGCAGTTTTTTGGCTGGGACAGGGCCCTACGAGCAGTACTTC. Amino acids: CASSFLAGTGPYEQYF.

V and J are TRBV6-2 or TRBV6-3 and TRBJ1-2; D call uncertain. This CDR3 spans 12 amino acids. Germline V gene sequence: CDR1 MNHEY, CDR2 SVGEGT. The germline V and J ends were trimmed by 2 bases and 4 bases, with 5 bases remaining between them. In nucleotides, the CDR3 is TGTGCCAGCAGTTACGGCCTCTATGGCTACACCTTC. It yields the protein CASSYGLYGYTF.

The J gene is TRBJ2-7, the V gene TRBV11-3; 8 bases align to TRBD2. CDR1 is SGHNT, CDR2 YENEEA, per germline. This CDR3 has 14 amino acids. J gave up 3 bases and V 5 bases, and 6 bases lay outside the gene matches. The CDR3 loop reads CASSPRGGNYEQYF. In DNA, the CDR3 is TGTGCCAGCAGCCCCCGCGGGGGGAACTACGAGCAGTACTTC.

The gene calls are TRBV6-1 and TRBJ2-2; 10 bases are shared with TRBD2. Germline V lookup: CDR1 MNHNS, CDR2 SASEGT. After removal of 4 bases from V and 1 base from J, the junction contained 15 bases not matched to a gene. The CDR3 has 20 amino acids. In DNA form, the CDR3 reads TGTGCCAGCAGTGCAATTCCGGGACTAGCGCGCGGACTGAACACCGGGGAGCTGTTTTTT. It specifies CASSAIPGLARGLNTGELFF.

J is TRBJ1-1 and V is TRBV6-4, with D possibly being TRBD1 (6 bases). This CDR3 contains 13 residues. The germline CDR1 and CDR2 sequences are MRHNA and SNTAGT. V gave up 6 bases and J gave up 4 bases, with 12 bases separating them. The CDR3 spells CASSMDRSTEAFF. The CDR3 DNA sequence: TGTGCCAGCAGCATGGACAGAAGCACTGAAGCTTTCTTT.